A single sample is the source of the 25 T cell receptor beta chains below, sequenced in a study of shared clonotypes between healthy human individuals. The table came from immunoSEQ multiplex PCR; TCRdb's copy has only in-frame clones and leaves some out. This table holds about 1.9 million clones, approximately 92% found once. Naive-designated CD8 cells lacked CD45RO, were positively enriched for CCR7, and omitted terminally differentiated effector memory CD45RA+ cells. The specimen was naive CD8+ T cells from PBMCs. The receptor set was obtained from a man aged 18 to 29 in good health. Some clones in this sample may be carry-over from other donors' samples.

V is TRBV25-1 and J is TRBJ1-3; D is unclear. Germline assignment: CDR1 MGHDK and CDR2 SYGVNS. There are 16 residues in the CDR3. Trimming left V 1 base short and J 0 bases short, with 10 bases between. The CDR3 is CASSEWSESSGNTIYF. CDR3 sequence (DNA): TGTGCCAGCAGTGAATGGTCCGAGAGCTCTGGAAACACCATATATTTT. The full variable domain, rest sourced from reference TRBV25-1 and TRBJ1-3, is EADIYQTPRYLVIGTGKKITLECSQTMGHDKMYWYQQDPGMELHLIHYSYGVNSTEKGDLSSESTVSRIRTEHFPLTLESARPSHTSQYLCASSEWSESSGNTIYFGEGSWLTVV.

The chain's CDR3 is CASSLGSGMQETQYF. The CDR3 DNA follows: TGCGCCAGCAGCTTAGGCAGCGGGATGCAAGAGACCCAGTACTTC. This chain uses TRBV5-1 with TRBJ2-5; 7 bases agree with TRBD2. V lost 2 bases and J lost 2; bases outside the gene matches: 6. In germline, CDR1 is SGHRS, CDR2 YFSETQ. The CDR3 contains 15 residues.

The DNA of the CDR3 is TGTGCCAGCAGCTTTCGTGGGAGGGCCTTCGACGAGCAGTACTTC. It yields the protein CASSFRGRAFDEQYF. The chain carries TRBV5-6 and TRBJ2-7; 7 positions agree with TRBD2. J lost 5 bases, V lost 2 bases, and 10 bases had no gene match. The CDR3 totals 15 residues. Germline V gene lookup returns CDR1 SGHDT and CDR2 YYEEEE.

The chain uses TRBV19 and TRBJ2-7; 10 nucleotides align to TRBD1. This CDR3 region has 15 residues. Germline V lookup: CDR1 LNHDA, CDR2 SQIVND (reference sequence). J gave up 5 bases and V 2 bases, and 6 bases lay outside the gene matches. The CDR3 spells CASSISGQGLDEQYF. CDR3 nucleotide sequence: TGTGCCAGTAGTATATCGGGACAGGGGTTAGACGAGCAGTACTTC.

The chain couples TRBV29-1 to TRBJ1-2; possibly TRBD1 for D (5 bases). Trimming removed 6 bases from V and 7 bases from J, with 18 bases in between. Germline V CDR1 and CDR2: SQVTM, ANQGSEA. The CDR3 extends over 13 amino acids. The CDR3 here is CSVQDNLLGGYTF. In nucleotides, the CDR3 is TGCAGCGTCCAGGACAATCTCTTGGGTGGCTACACCTTC.

This sequence joins TRBV7-2 and TRBJ2-7; 16 positions match TRBD2. The CDR3 has 15 amino acids. The junction had 2 bases not matched to a gene; V was cut back by 5 bases and J by 4 bases. Germline-derived CDR1 and CDR2 are SGHTA and FQGNSA. CDR3 sequence: CASSPGLAGGYEQYF. DNA of the CDR3: TGTGCCAGCAGCCCGGGACTAGCGGGAGGGTACGAGCAGTACTTC.

The J gene is TRBJ2-4, the V gene TRBV27; TRBD2 agrees at 7 bases. Germline loops: CDR1 MNHEY, CDR2 SMNVEV (reference sequence). The length of the CDR3 is 15 residues. V shed 6 bases, J shed 6 bases, and the junction held 11 bases outside the gene matches. CDR3 DNA: TGTGCCAGCAGCTCTGCCAGCGGGGTGGGAAACATTCAGTACTTC. This gives the protein CASSSASGVGNIQYF.

The V and J genes are TRBV13 and TRBJ2-2; perhaps TRBD1 as D (6 bases). CDR3 length: 14 residues. CDR1 and CDR2 from the germline V gene are PRHDT and FYEKMQ (reference sequence). V lost 8 bases and J 0 bases, leaving 10 bases between the germline ends. The CDR3 protein is CASGGGANTGELFF. CDR3 nucleotide sequence: TGTGCCAGCGGGGGCGGAGCGAACACCGGGGAGCTGTTTTTT.

The V and J genes are TRBV27 and TRBJ2-5; TRBD1 agrees at 8 bases. V lost 5 bases to trimming and J lost 11 bases; unmatched junction nucleotides: 7. Germline CDR1 reads MNHEY; CDR2 reads SMNVEV (reference sequence). The CDR3 is made up of 12 amino acids. The CDR3 DNA is TGTGCCAGCAGTCGCCAGGGGGCGCCACAGTACTTC. Protein sequence: CASSRQGAPQYF.

The rearrangement joins TRBV27 to TRBJ2-2, with D hard to call. The length of the CDR3 is 14 residues. Germline values: CDR1 MNHEY, CDR2 SMNVEV (reference sequence). Deletions cut 2 bases from V and 8 bases from J, with 12 bases between. This chain's CDR3 is CASSLTPLQGELFF. The CDR3 DNA follows: TGTGCCAGCAGTTTAACCCCCCTGCAGGGGGAGCTGTTTTTT.

The chain uses TRBV7-8 and TRBJ2-1; D is unclear. Germline V lookup: CDR1 SGHVS, CDR2 FQNEAQ. The V and J ends lost 5 bases and 10 bases respectively, with 9 bases between them. This CDR3 comprises 11 residues. Written as DNA, the CDR3 is TGTGCCAGCAGCCCAACTTGGGAGCAGTTCTTC. Its translation: CASSPTWEQFF.

The rearrangement uses TRBV11-2 and TRBJ2-1; 8 positions agree with TRBD2. The CDR3 extends over 12 amino acids. V gave up 3 bases and J gave up 9 bases; unmatched junction bases: 1. Germline V CDR1 and CDR2: SGHAT, FQNNGV. The DNA of the CDR3 is TGTGCCAGCAGCTTCGGGGGGGCTGAGCAGTTCTTC. This encodes CASSFGGAEQFF.

This rearrangement joins TRBV10-2 to TRBJ2-7; 9 bases align to TRBD1. Germline trimming cut 8 bases from V and 4 bases from J; bases unmatched to any gene: 12. The CDR3 is made up of 15 amino acids. CDR1 WSHSY and CDR2 SAAADI come from the germline V gene. DNA of the CDR3: TGCGCCAGCCTCAACTCCGGGACAGGGATATACGAGCAGTACTTC. Its translation: CASLNSGTGIYEQYF.

The CDR3 DNA sequence: TGTGCCAGCAGTTCGACTAGCGGGAGACCCAATGAGCAGTTCTTC. Its translation: CASSSTSGRPNEQFF. This chain uses TRBV27 with TRBJ2-1; TRBD2 matches at 12 bases. Germline CDR1 is MNHEY and CDR2 is SMNVEV (reference sequence). The V segment lost 4 bases and the J segment 6 bases; nucleotides outside the gene matches: 4. This CDR3 has 15 residues.

The chain combines TRBV7-8 with TRBJ2-7; D is unresolved. This CDR3 region has 14 residues. Trimming took 0 bases from V and 0 from J, leaving 6 bases between them. CDR1 and CDR2 from the germline V gene are SGHVS and FQNEAQ. As DNA, the CDR3 is TGTGCCAGCAGCTTAGCAGCGAGCTCCTACGAGCAGTACTTC. It codes for CASSLAASSYEQYF. Filled out from reference TRBV7-8 and TRBJ2-7, the complete variable domain reads GAGVSQSPRYKVAKRGQDVALRCDPISGHVSLFWYQQALGQGPEFLTYFQNEAQLDKSGLPSDRFFAERPEGSVSTLKIQRTQQEDSAVYLCASSLAASSYEQYFGPGTRLTVT.

V and J are TRBV28 and TRBJ1-4, with TRBD1 as a possible D gene (5 bases). Trimming removed 6 bases at V and 5 bases at J, with 19 bases between. CDR1 and CDR2 from the germline V gene are MDHEN and SYDVKM. The CDR3 is made up of 16 amino acids. The CDR3 protein is CASRDITSGRNEKLFF. The CDR3 nucleotides read TGTGCCAGCAGAGACATCACGTCAGGGAGAAATGAAAAACTGTTTTTT.

The rearrangement joins TRBV19 to TRBJ1-5; D possibly corresponds to TRBD1 (5 bases). Looked up from germline, CDR1 is LNHDA and CDR2 is SQIVND (reference sequence). CDR3 length: 16 amino acids. V was clipped by 3 bases and J by 0 bases, with 12 bases between them. In DNA, the CDR3 is TGTGCCAGTAGTATGCGGGCAGGGCATAGCAATCAGCCCCAGCATTTT. Its translation is CASSMRAGHSNQPQHF.

V is TRBV7-9 and J is TRBJ2-3; no clear D gene. CDR1 is SEHNR, CDR2 FQNEAQ, per germline (reference sequence). CDR3 size: 14 residues. Deletions cut 1 base from V and 6 bases from J, with 11 bases between. The CDR3 protein is CASSLEVQADTQYF. The DNA for the CDR3 is TGTGCCAGCAGCTTAGAAGTCCAGGCGGATACGCAGTATTTT.

V usage is TRBV7-9 and J usage is TRBJ2-5; no reliable D call. The CDR3 sequence is 15 residues long. V was cut by 1 base and J by 5 bases, with 14 bases left in between. Germline values: CDR1 SEHNR, CDR2 FQNEAQ (reference sequence). The CDR3 region has the DNA TGTGCCAGCAGCTTAGGCGCCTCCTCATCTGAGACCCAGTACTTC. Translating gives CASSLGASSSETQYF.

The gene calls are TRBV5-6 and TRBJ2-4; D call uncertain. Germline V gene lookup returns CDR1 SGHDT and CDR2 YYEEEE. This CDR3 contains 15 residues. Trimming pared 2 bases from V and 7 bases from J, leaving 16 bases between. The CDR3 loop reads CASSFNGPPMNIQYF. CDR3 in DNA: TGTGCCAGCAGCTTTAACGGACCCCCCATGAACATTCAGTACTTC.

Concerning this clone itself: The sample holds other DNA sequences that translate to the same CDR3. The chain couples TRBV7-3 to TRBJ2-7; D possibly uses TRBD1 or TRBD2 (5 bases each). This CDR3 region has 14 residues. CDR1 is SGHTA, CDR2 FQGTGA, per germline. V lost 0 bases to trimming and J lost 5 bases, with 11 bases between them. The DNA for the CDR3 is TGTGCCAGCAGCTTAACCGGGACGGGGAACGAGCAGTACTTC. This gives the protein CASSLTGTGNEQYF.

The chain has TRBV7-9 and TRBJ1-2; D might be TRBD1 (6 bases). Trimming pared 3 bases from V and 5 bases from J, leaving 10 bases between. The CDR3 extends over 13 amino acids. Germline assignment: CDR1 SEHNR and CDR2 FQNEAQ (reference sequence). The CDR3 region has the DNA TGTGCCAGCAGCTTCGGGACACCTTATGGCTACACCTTC. Its protein is CASSFGTPYGYTF.

CDR3 in amino acids: CASSQLAGAGGELFF. The CDR3 nucleotides are TGTGCCAGCAGCCAACTAGCGGGAGCAGGCGGGGAGCTGTTTTTT. The chain is built from TRBV7-9 and TRBJ2-2; 11 nucleotides align to TRBD2. In germline, CDR1 is SEHNR, CDR2 FQNEAQ (reference sequence). This CDR3 has 15 amino acids. V shed 5 bases and J 7 bases; nucleotides not matched to a gene: 6.

The chain joins TRBV28 to TRBJ2-7; 7 nucleotides match TRBD1. V shed 8 bases, J shed 3 bases, and the junction held 10 bases outside the gene matches. This CDR3 spans 14 amino acids. Germline V CDR1 and CDR2: MDHEN, SYDVKM. The CDR3 loop is CASGPTGTFYEQYF. As DNA, the CDR3 is TGTGCCAGCGGTCCGACAGGGACCTTCTACGAGCAGTACTTC.

This chain connects TRBV5-4 to TRBJ2-7; 8 nucleotides agree with TRBD2. After removal of 3 bases from V and 6 bases from J, the junction contained 5 bases not matched to a gene. The CDR3 has 13 amino acids. The germline CDR1 and CDR2 sequences are SGHNT and YYREEE (reference sequence). The CDR3: CASSWRTSPEQYF. For the CDR3, the DNA is TGTGCCAGCAGCTGGAGGACTAGCCCCGAGCAGTACTTC.